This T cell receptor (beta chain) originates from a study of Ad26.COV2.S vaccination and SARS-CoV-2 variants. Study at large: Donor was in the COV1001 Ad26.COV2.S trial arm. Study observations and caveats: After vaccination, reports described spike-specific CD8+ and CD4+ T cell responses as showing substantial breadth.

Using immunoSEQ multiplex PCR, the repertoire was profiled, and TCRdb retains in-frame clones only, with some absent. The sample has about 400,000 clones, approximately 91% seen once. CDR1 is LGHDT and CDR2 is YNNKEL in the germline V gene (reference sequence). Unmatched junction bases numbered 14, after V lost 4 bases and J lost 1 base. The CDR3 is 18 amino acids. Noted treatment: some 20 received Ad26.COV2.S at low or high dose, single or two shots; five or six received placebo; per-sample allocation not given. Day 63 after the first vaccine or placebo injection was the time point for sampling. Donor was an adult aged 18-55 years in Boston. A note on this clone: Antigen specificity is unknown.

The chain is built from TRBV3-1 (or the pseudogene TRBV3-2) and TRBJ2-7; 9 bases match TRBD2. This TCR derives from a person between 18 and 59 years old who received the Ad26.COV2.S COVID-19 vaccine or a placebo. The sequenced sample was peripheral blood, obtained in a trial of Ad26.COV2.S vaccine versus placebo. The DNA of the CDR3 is TGTGCCAGCAGCCCCACCAATCTAGCGGGGTGGGCGTCCTACGAGCAGTACTTC. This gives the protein CASSPTNLAGWASYEQYF.